The 11 T cell receptor beta chains listed next were all sequenced from one sample in a study of CD8 T cells in ankylosing spondylitis. Study-level results: Within ankylosing spondylitis blood, a TCR beta motif made up of seven to nine highly homologous variants appeared to be characteristic.

No cognate antigen is known for these TCRs. Using its own MiXCR run on the 5' RACE reads, TCRdb lists one record per CDR3 protein. The sample holds 470,000 or so distinct CDR3 sequences, roughly 26% seen once. Input material: blood, either unsorted or a sorted T cell fraction (not recorded which). These receptors all come from a male donor with ankylosing spondylitis.

This chain joins TRBV4-1 and TRBJ1-2, with 9 bases identical to TRBD1. The CDR3 is 14 amino acids. Germline CDR1 MGHRA, CDR2 YSYEKL. V lost 2 bases, J lost 4 bases, and 2 bases stayed unmatched. CDR3 loop: CASSQLDRGYGYTF. The DNA of the CDR3 is TGCGCCAGCAGCCAATTGGACAGGGGCTATGGCTACACCTTC.

The J gene is TRBJ2-1, the V gene TRBV19, with D possibly being TRBD2 (6 bases). From germline, CDR1 is LNHDA and CDR2 SQIVND (reference sequence). The ends were cut back, 3 bases at V and 3 bases at J, with 12 bases in the middle. This CDR3 spans 15 amino acids. The CDR3 protein is CASSIGGTNYNEQFF. Written as DNA, the CDR3 is TGTGCCAGTAGTATTGGCGGGACCAACTACAATGAGCAGTTCTTC.

This chain links TRBV7-9 with TRBJ2-7; TRBD2 aligns across 7 bases. Germline V gene sequence: CDR1 SEHNR, CDR2 FQNEAQ (reference sequence). The CDR3 loop spans 14 amino acids. Trimming cost V 5 bases and J 0 bases; bases outside gene matches: 4. CDR3 loop: CASSAGVTSYEQYF. The CDR3 DNA is TGTGCCAGCAGCGCGGGAGTAACCTCCTACGAGCAGTACTTC.

The V call is TRBV18, the J call TRBJ1-6, with a weak D call TRBD1 (6 bases). This CDR3 is built from 16 residues. CDR1 is KGHSH and CDR2 is LQKENI in the germline V gene. V lost 3 bases and J 5 bases, leaving 14 bases between the germline ends. The CDR3 here is CASSPSRDTDNSPLHF. CDR3 sequence (DNA): TGTGCCAGCTCACCCAGCCGGGACACCGATAATTCACCCCTCCACTTT.

J is TRBJ2-4 and V is TRBV11-2; no definite D call. Germline-derived CDR1 and CDR2 are SGHAT and FQNNGV. V was clipped by 0 bases and J by 7 bases, with 10 bases between them. The CDR3 loop spans 14 amino acids. For the CDR3, the DNA is TGTGCCAGCAGCTTAGACAGTACCCATAACATTCAGTACTTC. This codes for CASSLDSTHNIQYF.

The chain recombines TRBV28 with TRBJ1-3; the D gene is possibly TRBD1 (6 bases). Trimming took 6 bases from V and 0 from J, leaving 9 bases between them. Germline V gene sequence: CDR1 MDHEN, CDR2 SYDVKM. The CDR3 length is 14 residues. In nucleotides, the CDR3 is TGTGCCAGCAGCCGGACAGCCTCTGGAAACACCATATATTTT. It is translated as CASSRTASGNTIYF.

This chain links TRBV20-1 with TRBJ2-7; 9 nucleotides align to TRBD1. Per germline, CDR1 DFQATT and CDR2 SNEGSKA (reference sequence). The CDR3 runs 13 residues. CDR3 residues: CSAGTGTVYEQYF. The CDR3 coding sequence is TGCAGCGCCGGGACAGGGACTGTTTACGAGCAGTACTTC.

This chain links TRBV5-1 with TRBJ1-2, with a tentative D call TRBD1 (5 bases). The length of the CDR3 is 15 residues. Trimming took 1 base from V and 5 from J, leaving 15 bases between them. Looked up from germline, CDR1 is SGHRS and CDR2 is YFSETQ. The CDR3: CASSLQGELRYGYTF. The CDR3 DNA is TGCGCCAGCAGCTTGCAAGGGGAGCTAAGATATGGCTACACCTTC.

This clonotype was counted between two and nine times. V and J are TRBV5-1 and TRBJ2-2; 8 bases map to TRBD1. Germline trimming cut 5 bases from V and 4 bases from J; bases unmatched to any gene: 4. This CDR3 is built from 14 residues. CDR1 and CDR2 from the germline V gene are SGHRS and YFSETQ. The DNA of the CDR3 is TGCGCCAGCAGTCAGACAGGGGCCACCGGGGAGCTGTTTTTT. It specifies CASSQTGATGELFF.

The chain recombines TRBV12-3 or TRBV12-4 with TRBJ1-1, with 8 bases fitting TRBD1. The CDR3 runs 17 residues. The V segment lost 3 bases and the J segment 0 bases; nucleotides outside the gene matches: 9. CDR3 DNA sequence: TGTGCCAGCAGTTTTGTGGGGGACAGGAGAATGAACACTGAAGCTTTCTTT. As protein: CASSFVGDRRMNTEAFF.

This clonotype was detected only a few times. The CDR3 loop is CSVEGASGLKGTQYF. CDR3 nucleotide sequence: TGCAGCGTTGAAGGCGCTAGCGGTTTGAAGGGGACCCAGTACTTC. The genes are TRBV29-1 and TRBJ2-5; TRBD2 matches at 7 bases. Germline V gives CDR1 SQVTM, CDR2 ANQGSEA. The V gene end was trimmed by 1 base and the J gene end by 7 bases; junction bases not matched to a gene: 12. The CDR3 spans 15 residues. Looking up the rest from reference TRBV29-1 and TRBJ2-5 gives the full variable domain: SAVISQKPSRDICQRGTSLTIQCQVDSQVTMMFWYRQQPGQSLTLIATANQGSEATYESGFVIDKFPISRPNLTFSTLTVSNMSPEDSSIYLCSVEGASGLKGTQYFGPGTRLLVL.